This entry features one TCR beta chain sequence. CDR1 KGHSH and CDR2 LQKENI come from the germline V gene. The length of the CDR3 is 14 residues. Trimming shortened V by 2 bases and J by 6 bases, and 10 bases separated the two germline ends. This entry comes from a study of blood T cell repertoires in COVID-19. Study details: T cells, B-cell-depleted T cells, or PBMCs provided the cDNA or gDNA that served as material.

Method: immunoSEQ multiplex PCR; TCRdb's copy keeps in-frame clones and lacks some. This table holds 70,000 to 85,000 clones, about 88% found once. V and J are TRBV18 and TRBJ2-2; tentative D call: TRBD2 (6 bases). Sequenced input: peripheral blood. This clonotype originated in a man between 65 and 79 years old with active or convalescent COVID-19. CDR3 nucleotide sequence: TGTGCCAGCTCACCAGGGGACTCCTCCGGGGAGCTGTTTTTT. It encodes CASSPGDSSGELFF.